The rows below give T cell receptor beta chains drawn from one sample of a study of T cell repertoires in cytomegalovirus infection. Antigens for these TCRs are unknown. TCRdb re-derived calls from the reads in MiXCR, one entry per CDR3 protein. The sample gives some 130,000 distinct CDR3 sequences, about 31% of which show up once; roughly half is in the top ten. The starting material was CD8+ T cells from cultured PBMCs, obtained from culture after CMV antigen stimulation. Receptors were obtained from a human donor in good health (CMV status not recorded). Some clones in this sample may be carry-over from other donors' samples. Each CDR3 is given with its conserved first and last residue. Fields, in order: V gene, J gene, CDR3 protein.

v_gene: TRBV10-2
j_gene: TRBJ2-1
CDR3aa: CASKERGVVEQFF

v_gene: TRBV27
j_gene: TRBJ2-5
CDR3aa: CASSPITGETQYF

v_gene: TRBV7-9
j_gene: TRBJ1-2
CDR3aa: CASSPGDPANYGYTF

v_gene: TRBV20-1
j_gene: TRBJ1-1
CDR3aa: CSATIPGQGIGTEAFF

v_gene: TRBV6-2/TRBV6-3
j_gene: TRBJ1-2
CDR3aa: CASSSEVTGIGQDGYTF

v_gene: TRBV12-3/TRBV12-4
j_gene: TRBJ1-2
CDR3aa: CASSLAGGVGYGYTF

v_gene: TRBV12-3/TRBV12-4
j_gene: TRBJ1-5
CDR3aa: CASSFTSGDQPQHF

v_gene: TRBV19
j_gene: TRBJ1-2
CDR3aa: CASSIQGLAHGYTF

v_gene: TRBV4-1
j_gene: TRBJ2-3
CDR3aa: CASSQRIAESTDTQYF

v_gene: TRBV2
j_gene: TRBJ2-3
CDR3aa: CASSEEGVSTDTQYF

v_gene: TRBV20-1
j_gene: TRBJ2-1
CDR3aa: CSARVDAVGSYNEQFF

v_gene: TRBV5-1
j_gene: TRBJ2-3
CDR3aa: CASSRSGLGPSTDTQYF

v_gene: TRBV2
j_gene: TRBJ1-1
CDR3aa: CASMAREGNTEAFF

v_gene: TRBV7-6
j_gene: TRBJ2-7
CDR3aa: CASSPQGPYEQYF

v_gene: TRBV7-3
j_gene: TRBJ2-6
CDR3aa: CASSLLPGGSGANVLTF